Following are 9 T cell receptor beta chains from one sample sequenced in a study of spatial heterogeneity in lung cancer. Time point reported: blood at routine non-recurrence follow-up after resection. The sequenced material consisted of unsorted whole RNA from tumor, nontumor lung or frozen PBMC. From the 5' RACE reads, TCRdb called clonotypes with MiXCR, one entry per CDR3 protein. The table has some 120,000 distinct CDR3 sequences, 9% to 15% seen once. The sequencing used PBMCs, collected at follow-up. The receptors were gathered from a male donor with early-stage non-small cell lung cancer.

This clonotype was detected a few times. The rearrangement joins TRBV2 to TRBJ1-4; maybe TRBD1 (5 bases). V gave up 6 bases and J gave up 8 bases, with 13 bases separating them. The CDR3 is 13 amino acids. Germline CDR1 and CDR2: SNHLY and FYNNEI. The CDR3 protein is CASSYQGREKLFF. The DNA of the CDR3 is TGTGCCAGCAGCTATCAGGGAAGGGAAAAACTGTTTTTT. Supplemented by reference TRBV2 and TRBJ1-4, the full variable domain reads EPEVTQTPSHQVTQMGQEVILRCVPISNHLYFYWYRQILGQKVEFLVSFYNNEISEKSEIFDDQFSVERPDGSNFTLKIRSTKLEDSAMYFCASSYQGREKLFFGSGTQLSVL.

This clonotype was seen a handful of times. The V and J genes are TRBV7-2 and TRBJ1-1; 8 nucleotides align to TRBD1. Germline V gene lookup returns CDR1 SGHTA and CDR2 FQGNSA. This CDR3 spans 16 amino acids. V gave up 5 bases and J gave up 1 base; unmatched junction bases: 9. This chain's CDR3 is CASSVKWTGKNTEAFF. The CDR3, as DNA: TGTGCCAGCAGCGTAAAATGGACAGGGAAGAACACTGAAGCTTTCTTT. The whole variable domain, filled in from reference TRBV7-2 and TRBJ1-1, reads GAGVSQSPSNKVTEKGKDVELRCDPISGHTALYWYRQSLGQGLEFLIYFQGNSAPDKSGLPSDRFSAERTGGSVSTLTIQRTQQEDSAVYLCASSVKWTGKNTEAFFGQGTRLTVV.

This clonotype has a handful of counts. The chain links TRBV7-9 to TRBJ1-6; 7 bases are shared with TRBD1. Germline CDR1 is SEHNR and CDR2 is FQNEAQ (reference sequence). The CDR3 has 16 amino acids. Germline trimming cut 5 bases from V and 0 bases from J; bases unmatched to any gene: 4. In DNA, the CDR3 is TGTGCCAGCAGCCCAGGGGGAAGCTCCTATAATTCACCCCTCCACTTT. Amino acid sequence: CASSPGGSSYNSPLHF.

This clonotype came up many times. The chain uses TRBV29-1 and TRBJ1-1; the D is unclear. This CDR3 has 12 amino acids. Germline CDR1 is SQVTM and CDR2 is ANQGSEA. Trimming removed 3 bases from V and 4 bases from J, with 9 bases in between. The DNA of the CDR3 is TGCAGCGTTGAGGGCCGGTTCACTGAAGCTTTCTTT. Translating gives CSVEGRFTEAFF.

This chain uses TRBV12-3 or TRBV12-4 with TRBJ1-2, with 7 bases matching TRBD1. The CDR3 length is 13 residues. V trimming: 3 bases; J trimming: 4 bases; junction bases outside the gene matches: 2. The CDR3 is CASSLGQIYGYTF. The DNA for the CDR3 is TGTGCCAGCAGTTTGGGACAGATCTATGGCTACACCTTC.

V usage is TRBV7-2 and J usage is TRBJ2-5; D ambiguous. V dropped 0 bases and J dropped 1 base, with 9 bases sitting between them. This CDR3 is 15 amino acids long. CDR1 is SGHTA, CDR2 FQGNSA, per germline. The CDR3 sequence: CASSLAATGQETQYF. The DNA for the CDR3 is TGTGCCAGCAGCTTAGCAGCTACGGGCCAAGAGACCCAGTACTTC.

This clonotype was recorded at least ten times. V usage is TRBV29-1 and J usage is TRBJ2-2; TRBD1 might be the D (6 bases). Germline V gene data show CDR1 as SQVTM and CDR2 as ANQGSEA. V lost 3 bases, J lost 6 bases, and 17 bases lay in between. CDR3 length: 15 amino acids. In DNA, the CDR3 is TGCAGCGTTGATAGTGGCAGGGGAAAGGCCGGGGAGCTGTTTTTT. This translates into CSVDSGRGKAGELFF.

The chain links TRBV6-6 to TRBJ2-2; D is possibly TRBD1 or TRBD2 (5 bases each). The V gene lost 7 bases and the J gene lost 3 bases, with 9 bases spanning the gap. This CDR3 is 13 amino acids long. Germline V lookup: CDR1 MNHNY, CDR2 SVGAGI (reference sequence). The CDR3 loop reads CASTEGYTGELFF. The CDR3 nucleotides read TGTGCCAGCACCGAGGGGTACACCGGGGAGCTGTTTTTT.

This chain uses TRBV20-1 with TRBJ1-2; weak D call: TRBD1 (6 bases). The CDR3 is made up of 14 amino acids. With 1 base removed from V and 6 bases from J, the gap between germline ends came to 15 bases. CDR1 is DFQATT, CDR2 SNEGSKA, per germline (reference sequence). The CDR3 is CSARVPYGQHGYTF. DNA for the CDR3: TGCAGTGCTAGAGTTCCATACGGACAGCATGGCTACACCTTC.